This T cell receptor beta chain was identified in a study of blood T cell repertoires in COVID-19. About the research overall: From the United States, Italy and Spain came samples of acute and convalescent COVID-19.

V trimming: 4 bases; J trimming: 5 bases; junction bases outside the gene matches: 7. The CDR3 is 15 amino acids. The germline CDR1 and CDR2 sequences are SEHNR and FQNEAQ (reference sequence). In the source study's methods: Amplification of reference gene primers was used by the study to estimate nucleated cell counts. Only in-frame clones appear in the TCRdb table, and some are missing; sequencing was by immunoSEQ multiplex PCR. D and trimming were read from the DNA, whereas the V and J calls and clone size are those reported in that table. The sample lists some 190,000 clones; about 80% were seen once.

The genes are TRBV7-9 and TRBJ2-5; TRBD2 agrees at 10 bases. The sequence came from a woman of 80 years or more with COVID-19, enrolled during active disease. The specimen sequenced was peripheral blood. The CDR3 loop is CASSSSGTSVETQYF. As DNA, the CDR3 is TGTGCCAGCAGCTCATCCGGGACTAGCGTTGAGACCCAGTACTTC.